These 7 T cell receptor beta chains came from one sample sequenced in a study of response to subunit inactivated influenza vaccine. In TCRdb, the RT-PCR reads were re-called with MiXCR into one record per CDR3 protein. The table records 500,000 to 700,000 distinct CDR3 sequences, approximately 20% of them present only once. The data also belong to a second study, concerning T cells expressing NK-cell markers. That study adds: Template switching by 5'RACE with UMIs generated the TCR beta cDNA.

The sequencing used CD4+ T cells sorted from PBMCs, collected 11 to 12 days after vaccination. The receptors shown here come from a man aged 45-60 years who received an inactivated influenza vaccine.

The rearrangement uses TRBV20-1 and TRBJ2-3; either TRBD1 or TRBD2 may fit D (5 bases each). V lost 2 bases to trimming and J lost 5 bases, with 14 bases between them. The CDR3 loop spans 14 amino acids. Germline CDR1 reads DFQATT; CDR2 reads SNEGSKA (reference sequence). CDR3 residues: CSARRDRTKDTQYF. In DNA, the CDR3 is TGCAGTGCTAGACGGGACCGTACAAAAGATACGCAGTATTTT.

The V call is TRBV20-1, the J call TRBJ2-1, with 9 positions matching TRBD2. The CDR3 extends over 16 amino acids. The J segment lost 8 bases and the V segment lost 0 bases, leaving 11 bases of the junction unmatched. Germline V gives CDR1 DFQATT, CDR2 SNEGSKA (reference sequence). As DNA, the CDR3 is TGCAGTGCTAGAGACCCCGCGGGGGGGTATGTGGATGAGCAGTTCTTC. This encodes CSARDPAGGYVDEQFF.

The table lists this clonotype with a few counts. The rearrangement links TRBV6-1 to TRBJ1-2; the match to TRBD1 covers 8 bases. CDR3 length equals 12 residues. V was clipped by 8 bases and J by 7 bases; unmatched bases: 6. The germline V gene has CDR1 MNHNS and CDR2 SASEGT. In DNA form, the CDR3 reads TGTGCCAGCGGGCCAGGGGGCGGTGGCTACACCTTC. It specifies CASGPGGGGYTF.

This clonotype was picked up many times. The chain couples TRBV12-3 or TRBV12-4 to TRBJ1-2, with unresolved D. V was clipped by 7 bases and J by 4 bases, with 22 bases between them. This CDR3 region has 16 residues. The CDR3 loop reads CASNPPDRDNGYGYTF. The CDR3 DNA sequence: TGTGCCAGCAATCCTCCAGACCGAGATAACGGCTATGGCTACACCTTC.

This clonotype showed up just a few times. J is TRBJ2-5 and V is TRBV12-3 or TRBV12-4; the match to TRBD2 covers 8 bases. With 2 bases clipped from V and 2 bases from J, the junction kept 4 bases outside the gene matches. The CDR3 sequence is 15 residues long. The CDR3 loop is CASSLKRGLQETQYF. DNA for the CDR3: TGTGCCAGCAGTTTAAAGCGGGGGCTGCAAGAGACCCAGTACTTC.

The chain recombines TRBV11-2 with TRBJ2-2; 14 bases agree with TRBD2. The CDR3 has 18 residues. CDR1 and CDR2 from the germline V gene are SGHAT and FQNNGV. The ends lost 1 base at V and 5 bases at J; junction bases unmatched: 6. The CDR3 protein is CASSLGGTSGRRTGELFF. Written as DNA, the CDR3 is TGTGCCAGCAGCTTAGGGGGGACTAGCGGGAGACGGACCGGGGAGCTGTTTTTT.

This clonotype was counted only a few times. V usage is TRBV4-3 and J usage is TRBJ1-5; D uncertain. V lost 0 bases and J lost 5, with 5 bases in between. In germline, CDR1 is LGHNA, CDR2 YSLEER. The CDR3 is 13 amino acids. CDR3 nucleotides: TGCGCCAGCAGCCAAGAACGGGATCAGCCCCAGCATTTT. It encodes CASSQERDQPQHF.